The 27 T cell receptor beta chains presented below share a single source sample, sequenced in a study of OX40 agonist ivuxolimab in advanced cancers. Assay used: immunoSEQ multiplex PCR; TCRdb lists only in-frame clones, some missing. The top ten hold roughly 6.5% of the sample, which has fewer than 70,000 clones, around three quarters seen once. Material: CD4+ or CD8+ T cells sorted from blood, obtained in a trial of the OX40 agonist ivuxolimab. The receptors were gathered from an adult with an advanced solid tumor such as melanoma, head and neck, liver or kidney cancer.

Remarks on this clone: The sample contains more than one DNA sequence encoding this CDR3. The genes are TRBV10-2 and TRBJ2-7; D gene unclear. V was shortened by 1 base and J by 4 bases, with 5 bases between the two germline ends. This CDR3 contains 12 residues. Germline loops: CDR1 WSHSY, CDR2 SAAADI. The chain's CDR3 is CASSELGYEQYF. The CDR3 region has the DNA TGCGCCAGCAGTGAGTTAGGGTACGAGCAGTACTTC.

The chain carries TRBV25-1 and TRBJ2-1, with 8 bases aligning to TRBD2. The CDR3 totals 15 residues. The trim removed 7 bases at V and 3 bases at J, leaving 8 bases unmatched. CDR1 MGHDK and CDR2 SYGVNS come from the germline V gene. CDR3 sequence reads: CASTPAGGDYNEQFF. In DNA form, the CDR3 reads TGTGCCAGCACTCCCGCCGGGGGGGACTACAATGAGCAGTTCTTC.

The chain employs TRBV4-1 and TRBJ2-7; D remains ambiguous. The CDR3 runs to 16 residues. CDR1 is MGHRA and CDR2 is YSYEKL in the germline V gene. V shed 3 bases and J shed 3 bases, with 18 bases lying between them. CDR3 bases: TGCGCCAGCAGCCAGACGCAGGCGGTAGAAGGCTACGAGCAGTACTTC. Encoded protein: CASSQTQAVEGYEQYF.

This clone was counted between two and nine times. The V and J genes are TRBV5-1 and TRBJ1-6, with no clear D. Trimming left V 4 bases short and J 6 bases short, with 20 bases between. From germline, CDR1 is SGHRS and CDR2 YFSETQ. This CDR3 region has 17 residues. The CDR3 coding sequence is TGCGCCAGCAGCGAAGACTCCACTCCCGGGTTTAATTCACCCCTCCACTTT. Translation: CASSEDSTPGFNSPLHF.

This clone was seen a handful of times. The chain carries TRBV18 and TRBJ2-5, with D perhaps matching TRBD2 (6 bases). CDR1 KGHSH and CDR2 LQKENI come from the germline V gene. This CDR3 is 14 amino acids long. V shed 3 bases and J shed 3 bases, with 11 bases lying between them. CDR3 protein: CASSPKAGEETQYF. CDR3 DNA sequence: TGTGCCAGCTCACCTAAAGCGGGTGAAGAGACCCAGTACTTC.

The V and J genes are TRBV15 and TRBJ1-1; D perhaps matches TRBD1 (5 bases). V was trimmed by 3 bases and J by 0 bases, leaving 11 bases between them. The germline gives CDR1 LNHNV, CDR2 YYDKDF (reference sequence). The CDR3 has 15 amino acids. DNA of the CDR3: TGTGCCACCAGCAGGCTGACAGTGCTGAACACTGAAGCTTTCTTT. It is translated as CATSRLTVLNTEAFF.

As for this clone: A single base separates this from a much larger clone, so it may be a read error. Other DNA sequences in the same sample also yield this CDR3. The chain's CDR3 is CASSYSANTEAFF. In DNA, the CDR3 is TGTGCCAGCAGTTACTCAGCGAACACTGAAGCTTTCTTT. V usage is TRBV6-5 and J usage is TRBJ1-1; D is undetermined. Trimming left V 0 bases short and J 1 base short, with 3 bases between. This CDR3 is 13 amino acids long. CDR1 and CDR2 (germline): MNHEY, SVGAGI.

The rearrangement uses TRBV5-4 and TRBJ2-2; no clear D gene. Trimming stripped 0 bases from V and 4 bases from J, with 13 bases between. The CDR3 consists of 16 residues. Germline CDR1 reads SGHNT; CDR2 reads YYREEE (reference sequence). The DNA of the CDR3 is TGTGCCAGCAGCTTGGGCGTCCTCGGTTTCACCGGGGAGCTGTTTTTT. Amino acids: CASSLGVLGFTGELFF.

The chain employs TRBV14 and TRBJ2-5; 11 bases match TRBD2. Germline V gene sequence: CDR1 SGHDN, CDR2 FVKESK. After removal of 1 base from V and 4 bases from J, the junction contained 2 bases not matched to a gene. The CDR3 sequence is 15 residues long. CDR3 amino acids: CASSQGLAGTETQYF. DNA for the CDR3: TGTGCCAGCAGCCAAGGACTAGCGGGGACAGAGACCCAGTACTTC.

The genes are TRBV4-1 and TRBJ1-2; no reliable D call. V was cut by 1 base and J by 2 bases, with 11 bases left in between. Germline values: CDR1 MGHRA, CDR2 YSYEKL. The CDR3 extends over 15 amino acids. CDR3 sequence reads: CASSQGARQNYGYTF. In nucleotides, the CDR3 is TGCGCCAGCAGCCAAGGGGCCAGACAAAACTATGGCTACACCTTC.

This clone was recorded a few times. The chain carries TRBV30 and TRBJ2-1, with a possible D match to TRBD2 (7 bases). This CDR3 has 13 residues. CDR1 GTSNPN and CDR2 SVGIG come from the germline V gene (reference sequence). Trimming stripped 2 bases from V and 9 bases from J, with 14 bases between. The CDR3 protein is CAWSRGRAFEQFF. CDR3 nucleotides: TGTGCCTGGAGTAGGGGGAGGGCCTTTGAGCAGTTCTTC.

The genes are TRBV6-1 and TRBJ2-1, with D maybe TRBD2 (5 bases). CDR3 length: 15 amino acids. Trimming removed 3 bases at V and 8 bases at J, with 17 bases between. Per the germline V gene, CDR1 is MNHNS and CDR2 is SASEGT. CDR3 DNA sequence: TGTGCCAGCAGTGACTACGGGAAGGGTGACGATGAGCAGTTCTTC. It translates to CASSDYGKGDDEQFF.

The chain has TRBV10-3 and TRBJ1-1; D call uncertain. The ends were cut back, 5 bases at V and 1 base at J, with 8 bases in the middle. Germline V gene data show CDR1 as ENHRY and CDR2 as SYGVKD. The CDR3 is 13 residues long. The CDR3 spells CAISFSENTEAFF. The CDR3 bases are TGTGCCATCAGTTTCTCGGAGAACACTGAAGCTTTCTTT.

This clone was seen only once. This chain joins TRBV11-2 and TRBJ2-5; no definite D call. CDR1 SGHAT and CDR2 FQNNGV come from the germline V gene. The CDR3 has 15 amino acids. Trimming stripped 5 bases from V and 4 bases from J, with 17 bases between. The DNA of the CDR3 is TGTGCCAGCAGCCCCACCCCTAGACGAGGAGAGACCCAGTACTTC. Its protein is CASSPTPRRGETQYF.

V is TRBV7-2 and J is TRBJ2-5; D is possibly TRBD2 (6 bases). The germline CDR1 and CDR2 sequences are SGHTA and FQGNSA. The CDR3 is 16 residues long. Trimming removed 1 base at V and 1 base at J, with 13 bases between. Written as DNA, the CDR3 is TGTGCCAGCAGCTTAGGCCGGGGGATCCGCCAAGAGACCCAGTACTTC. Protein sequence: CASSLGRGIRQETQYF.

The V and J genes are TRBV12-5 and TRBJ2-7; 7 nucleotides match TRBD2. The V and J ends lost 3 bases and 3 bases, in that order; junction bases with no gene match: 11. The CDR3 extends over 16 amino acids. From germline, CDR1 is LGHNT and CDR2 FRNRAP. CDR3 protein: CASGFDRGGEYYEQYF. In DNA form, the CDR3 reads TGTGCTAGTGGTTTTGACCGCGGGGGAGAGTACTACGAGCAGTACTTC.

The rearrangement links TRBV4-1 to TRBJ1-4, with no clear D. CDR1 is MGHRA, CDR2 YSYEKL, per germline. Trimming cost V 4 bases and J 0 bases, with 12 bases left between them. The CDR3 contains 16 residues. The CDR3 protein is CASSRNHFATNEKLFF. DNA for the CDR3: TGCGCCAGCAGCCGTAATCATTTTGCAACTAATGAAAAACTGTTTTTT.

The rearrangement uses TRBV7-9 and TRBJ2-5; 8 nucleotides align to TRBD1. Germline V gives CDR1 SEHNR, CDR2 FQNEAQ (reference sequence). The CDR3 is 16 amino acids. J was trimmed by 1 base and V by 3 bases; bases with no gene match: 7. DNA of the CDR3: TGTGCCAGCAGCTTTGGACGGGACAGGACCCAAGAGACCCAGTACTTC. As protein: CASSFGRDRTQETQYF.

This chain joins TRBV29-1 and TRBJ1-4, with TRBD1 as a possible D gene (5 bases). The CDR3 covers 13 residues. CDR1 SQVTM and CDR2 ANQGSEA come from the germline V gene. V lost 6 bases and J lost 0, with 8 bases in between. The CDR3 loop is CSVGVATNEKLFF. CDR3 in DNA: TGCAGCGTGGGGGTTGCAACTAATGAAAAACTGTTTTTT.

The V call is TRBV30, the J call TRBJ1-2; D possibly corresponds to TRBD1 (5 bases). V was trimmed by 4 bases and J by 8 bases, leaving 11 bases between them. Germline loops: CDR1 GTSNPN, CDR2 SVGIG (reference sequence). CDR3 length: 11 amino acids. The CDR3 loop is CAWNWKGGYTF. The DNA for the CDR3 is TGTGCCTGGAATTGGAAGGGGGGCTACACCTTC.

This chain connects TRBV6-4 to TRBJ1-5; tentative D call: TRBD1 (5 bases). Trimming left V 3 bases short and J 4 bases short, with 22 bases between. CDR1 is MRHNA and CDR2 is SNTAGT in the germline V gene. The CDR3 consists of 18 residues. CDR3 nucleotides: TGTGCCAGCAGTGAATCACCGCTAGAGGCTGGGGGAAATCAGCCCCAGCATTTT. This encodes CASSESPLEAGGNQPQHF.

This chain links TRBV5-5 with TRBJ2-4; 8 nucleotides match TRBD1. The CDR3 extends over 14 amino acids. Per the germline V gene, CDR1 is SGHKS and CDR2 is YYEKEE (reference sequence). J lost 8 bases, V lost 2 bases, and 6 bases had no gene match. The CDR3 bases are TGTGCCAGCAGCTTACAGGGGGTCAGTGACATTCAGTACTTC. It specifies CASSLQGVSDIQYF.

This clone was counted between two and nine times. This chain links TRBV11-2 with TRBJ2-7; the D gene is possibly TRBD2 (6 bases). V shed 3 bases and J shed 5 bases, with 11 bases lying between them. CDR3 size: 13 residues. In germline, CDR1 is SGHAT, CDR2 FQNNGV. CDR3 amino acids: CASSFLAAHEQYF. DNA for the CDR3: TGTGCCAGCAGCTTCTTAGCGGCACACGAGCAGTACTTC.

The CDR3 reads CASSKAKSVGPYYGYTF. The CDR3 DNA is TGTGCCAGCAGCAAAGCAAAGTCCGTCGGACCATACTATGGCTACACCTTC. The chain links TRBV21-1 to TRBJ1-2. TRBV21-1 is termed a pseudogene. The CDR3 runs to 17 residues.

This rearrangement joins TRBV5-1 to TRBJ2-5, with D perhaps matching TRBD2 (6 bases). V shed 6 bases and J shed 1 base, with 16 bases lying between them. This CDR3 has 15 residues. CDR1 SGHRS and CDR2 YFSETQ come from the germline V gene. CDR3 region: CASTVGGTTQETQYF. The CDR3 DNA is TGCGCCAGCACCGTTGGCGGGACCACCCAAGAGACCCAGTACTTC.

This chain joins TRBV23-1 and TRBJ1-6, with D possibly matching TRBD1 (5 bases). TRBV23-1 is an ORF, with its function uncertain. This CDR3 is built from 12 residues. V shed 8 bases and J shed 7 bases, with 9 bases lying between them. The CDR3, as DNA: TGCGCCAGCCGCGACAGCAATTCACCCCTCCACTTT. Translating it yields CASRDSNSPLHF.

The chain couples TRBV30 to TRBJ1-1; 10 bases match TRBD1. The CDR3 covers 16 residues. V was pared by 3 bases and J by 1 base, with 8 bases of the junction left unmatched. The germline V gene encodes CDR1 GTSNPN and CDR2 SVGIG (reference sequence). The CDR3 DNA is TGTGCCTGGAGCGGGGCGGGGACAGGGGCGAACACTGAAGCTTTCTTT. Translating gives CAWSGAGTGANTEAFF.